Below are 9 T cell receptor beta chains sequenced from a single sample in a study of T cell clones after liver transplantation. Some clones are missing from TCRdb's copy, which holds only in-frame ones; the method was immunoSEQ multiplex PCR. The sample shows about 53,000 clones, about four fifths of them seen only once. The sample was CD4+ T cells from blood, taken before liver transplant. The source of these receptors is a human donor who received a liver transplant.

The genes are TRBV7-3 and TRBJ2-7; 11 bases map to TRBD1. V shed 4 bases, J shed 4 bases, and the junction held 6 bases outside the gene matches. Germline V gene sequence: CDR1 SGHTA, CDR2 FQGTGA. The CDR3 has 15 amino acids. The CDR3: CASSSDRDRGYEQYF. DNA for the CDR3: TGTGCCAGCAGCTCTGACCGGGACAGGGGGTACGAGCAGTACTTC.

The V and J genes are TRBV28 and TRBJ2-7, with a weak D call TRBD2 (6 bases). The CDR3 has 15 amino acids. V was trimmed by 2 bases and J by 7 bases, leaving 18 bases between them. Per the germline V gene, CDR1 is MDHEN and CDR2 is SYDVKM. CDR3 amino acids: CASSLHGGRTTEQYF. The CDR3, as DNA: TGTGCCAGCAGTTTACACGGGGGAAGGACGACGGAGCAGTACTTC. The entire variable domain, with the rest obtained from reference TRBV28 and TRBJ2-7, is as follows: DVKVTQSSRYLVKRTGEKVFLECVQDMDHENMFWYRQDPGLGLRLIYFSYDVKMKEKGDIPEGYSVSREKKERFSLILESASTNQTSMYLCASSLHGGRTTEQYFGPGTRLTVT.

This sequence joins TRBV11-3 and TRBJ2-6, with TRBD1 identical over 10 bases. The CDR3 consists of 16 residues. Germline CDR1 is SGHNT and CDR2 is YENEEA. With V trimmed by 5 bases and J by 4 bases, 5 bases remained unmatched. CDR3 sequence reads: CASSPGTGDGANVLTF. The CDR3 coding sequence is TGTGCCAGCAGCCCCGGGACAGGGGACGGGGCCAACGTCCTGACTTTC.

This clone was picked up a small number of times. The genes are TRBV7-2 and TRBJ1-2; D is undetermined. The CDR3 length is 14 residues. In germline, CDR1 is SGHTA, CDR2 FQGNSA. Trimming took 2 bases from V and 8 from J, leaving 15 bases between them. CDR3 residues: CASSLWSTAEGYTF. The CDR3 nucleotides read TGTGCCAGCAGCTTATGGTCCACGGCGGAGGGCTACACCTTC.

The V and J genes are TRBV10-3 and TRBJ2-1; 7 positions match TRBD1. Germline assignment: CDR1 ENHRY and CDR2 SYGVKD. Germline trimming cut 1 base from V and 8 bases from J; bases unmatched to any gene: 5. The CDR3 is 14 residues long. CDR3 nucleotide sequence: TGTGCCATCAGTGAGTACGGGACAGTCGATGAGCAGTTCTTC. Its translation is CAISEYGTVDEQFF.

The chain uses TRBV6-6 and TRBJ1-5; D might be TRBD1 (6 bases). Per the germline V gene, CDR1 is MNHNY and CDR2 is SVGAGI (reference sequence). The CDR3 sequence is 15 residues long. Trimming pared 0 bases from V and 6 bases from J, leaving 12 bases between. DNA of the CDR3: TGTGCCAGCAGTTACTCGGGGGGGCGCGGTCAGCCCCAGCATTTT. It specifies CASSYSGGRGQPQHF.

This chain joins TRBV7-2 and TRBJ1-3; D is uncertain. V gave up 1 base and J gave up 0 bases, with 7 bases separating them. The CDR3 covers 15 residues. Germline V gene lookup returns CDR1 SGHTA and CDR2 FQGNSA. CDR3 in DNA: TGTGCCAGCAGCTTAGATGGCAGCTCTGGAAACACCATATATTTT. Encoded protein: CASSLDGSSGNTIYF.

The chain employs TRBV11-1 and TRBJ1-1, with D perhaps matching TRBD1 (5 bases). Germline V CDR1 and CDR2: SGHAT, FQDESV (reference sequence). The V and J ends lost 6 bases and 8 bases respectively, with 16 bases between them. There are 13 residues in the CDR3. The CDR3 reads CASSSTREGEAFF. The CDR3 DNA sequence: TGTGCCAGCAGTTCCACCAGGGAAGGGGAAGCTTTCTTT.

The J gene is TRBJ1-2, the V gene TRBV7-2; no clear D. Germline assignment: CDR1 SGHTA and CDR2 FQGNSA. The CDR3 spans 15 residues. With 5 bases removed from V and 8 bases from J, the gap between germline ends came to 21 bases. The CDR3 sequence is CASSRDGRAKGGYTF. The CDR3 region has the DNA TGTGCCAGCAGCAGAGACGGACGGGCCAAGGGAGGCTACACCTTC. The entire variable domain, with the rest obtained from reference TRBV7-2 and TRBJ1-2, is as follows: GAGVSQSPSNKVTEKGKDVELRCDPISGHTALYWYRQSLGQGLEFLIYFQGNSAPDKSGLPSDRFSAERTGGSVSTLTIQRTQQEDSAVYLCASSRDGRAKGGYTFGSGTRLTVV.